This TCR beta chain originates from a study of T cell repertoires in cytomegalovirus infection. TCRdb reprocessed the reads via MiXCR and lists one record per CDR3 protein. The sample includes approximately 270,000 distinct CDR3 sequences, less than 25% seen only once; the top ten take under 25%. A remark on this clonotype: Its antigen is currently unknown.

The receptor was derived from a human donor in good health (CMV status not recorded). Some clones in this sample may be carry-over from other donors' samples. The material sequenced was cultured PBMCs, taken from culture after CMV antigen stimulation.

The CDR3 DNA sequence: TGTGCCAGCAGTCGGGGGGAGGTACTTTACAATGAGCAGTTCTTC. Translated: CASSRGEVLYNEQFF. The rearrangement joins TRBV3-1 to TRBJ2-1; 7 bases fit TRBD2. V shed 6 bases and J 4 bases; nucleotides not matched to a gene: 9. The CDR3 totals 15 residues. CDR1 is LGHDT, CDR2 YNNKEL, per germline (reference sequence).